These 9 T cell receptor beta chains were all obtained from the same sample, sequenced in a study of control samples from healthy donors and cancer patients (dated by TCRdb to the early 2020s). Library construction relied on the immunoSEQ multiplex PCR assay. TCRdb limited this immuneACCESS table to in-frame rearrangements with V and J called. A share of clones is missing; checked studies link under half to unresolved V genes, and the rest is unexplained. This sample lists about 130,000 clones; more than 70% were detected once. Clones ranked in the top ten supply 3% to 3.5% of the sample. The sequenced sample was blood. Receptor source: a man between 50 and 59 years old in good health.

CDR3: CASTFGGNEQFF. The CDR3 DNA is TGTGCCAGCACCTTTGGGGGCAATGAGCAGTTCTTC. The rearrangement links TRBV12-3 or TRBV12-4 to TRBJ2-1; perhaps D is TRBD1 or TRBD2 (5 bases each). This CDR3 is built from 12 residues. V was cut by 7 bases and J by 6 bases, with 10 bases left in between.

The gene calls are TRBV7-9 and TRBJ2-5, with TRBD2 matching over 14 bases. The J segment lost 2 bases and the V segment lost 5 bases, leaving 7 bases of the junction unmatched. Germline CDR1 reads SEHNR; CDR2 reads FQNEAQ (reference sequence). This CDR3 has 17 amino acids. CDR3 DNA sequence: TGTGCCAGCAGCATATGGACTAGCGGGGGGAAACAAGAGACCCAGTACTTC. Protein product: CASSIWTSGGKQETQYF.

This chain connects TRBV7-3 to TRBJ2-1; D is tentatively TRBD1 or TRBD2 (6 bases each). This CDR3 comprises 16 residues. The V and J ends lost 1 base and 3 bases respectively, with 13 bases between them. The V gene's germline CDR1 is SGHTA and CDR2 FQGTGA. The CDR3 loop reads CASSLSTGAIYNEQFF. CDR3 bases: TGTGCCAGCAGCTTAAGTACGGGGGCCATCTACAATGAGCAGTTCTTC.

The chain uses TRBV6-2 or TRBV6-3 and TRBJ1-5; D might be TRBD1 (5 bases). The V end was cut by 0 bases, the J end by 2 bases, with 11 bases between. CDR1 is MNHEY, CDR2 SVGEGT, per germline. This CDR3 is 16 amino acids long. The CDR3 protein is CASSYSRGSGNQPQHF. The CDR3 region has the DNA TGTGCCAGCAGTTACTCGCGGGGCAGTGGCAATCAGCCCCAGCATTTT.

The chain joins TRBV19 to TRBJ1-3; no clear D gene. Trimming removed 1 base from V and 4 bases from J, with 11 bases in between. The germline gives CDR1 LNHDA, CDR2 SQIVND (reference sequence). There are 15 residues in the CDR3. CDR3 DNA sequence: TGTGCCAGTAGTATAGCGTCGGCCTCCGGAAACACCATATATTTT. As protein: CASSIASASGNTIYF.

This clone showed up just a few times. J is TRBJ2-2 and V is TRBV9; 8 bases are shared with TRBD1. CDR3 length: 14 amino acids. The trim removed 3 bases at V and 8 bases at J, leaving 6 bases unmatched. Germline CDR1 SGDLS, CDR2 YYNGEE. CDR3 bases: TGTGCCAGCAGCGCCGGACAGGGCGGAGGGGAGCTGTTTTTT. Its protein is CASSAGQGGGELFF.

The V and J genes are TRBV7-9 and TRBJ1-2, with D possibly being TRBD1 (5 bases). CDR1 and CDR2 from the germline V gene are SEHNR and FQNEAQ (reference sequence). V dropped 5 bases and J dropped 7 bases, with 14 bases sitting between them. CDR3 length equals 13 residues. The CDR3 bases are TGTGCCAGCAGCACCCGGGAGGGGACTGGCTACACCTTC. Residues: CASSTREGTGYTF.

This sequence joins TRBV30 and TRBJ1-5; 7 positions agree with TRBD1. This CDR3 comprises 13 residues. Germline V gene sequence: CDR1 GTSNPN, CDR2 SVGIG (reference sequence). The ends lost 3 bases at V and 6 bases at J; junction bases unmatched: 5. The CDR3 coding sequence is TGTGCCTGGAGCCGAGGGGGCGGTCAGCCCCAGCATTTT. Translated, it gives CAWSRGGGQPQHF.

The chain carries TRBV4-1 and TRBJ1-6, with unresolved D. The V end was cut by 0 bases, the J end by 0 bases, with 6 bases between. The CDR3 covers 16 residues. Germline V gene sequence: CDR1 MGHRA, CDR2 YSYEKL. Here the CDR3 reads CASSQDKSSYNSPLHF. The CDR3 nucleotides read TGCGCCAGCAGCCAAGATAAGAGCTCCTATAATTCACCCCTCCACTTT.